These 24 T cell receptor beta chains came from one sample sequenced in a study of glioma-infiltrating T cells after dendritic cell vaccination. Time point denoted: after dendritic cell vaccination, including at tumor progression/relapse. Assay used: immunoSEQ multiplex PCR; TCRdb lists only in-frame clones, some missing. The top ten hold 9% of the sample, which has roughly 56,000 clones, approximately 81% seen once. The sample here was blood, taken after dendritic cell vaccination. The receptors here all came from a human donor with glioblastoma.

The rearrangement joins TRBV18 to TRBJ1-4, with D perhaps matching TRBD1 (6 bases). V was shortened by 2 bases and J by 12 bases, with 19 bases between the two germline ends. Germline loops: CDR1 KGHSH, CDR2 LQKENI. The CDR3 sequence is 15 residues long. CDR3 residues: CASSPILGAEVELFF. The CDR3, as DNA: TGTGCCAGCTCACCAATATTGGGGGCAGAGGTTGAACTGTTTTTT.

This sequence joins TRBV5-4 and TRBJ1-1; perhaps TRBD1 as D (5 bases). The CDR3 has 15 residues. V lost 4 bases and J 1 base, leaving 14 bases between the germline ends. CDR1 SGHNT and CDR2 YYREEE come from the germline V gene (reference sequence). CDR3 sequence: CASSPSGGSNTEAFF. CDR3 in DNA: TGTGCCAGCAGCCCGAGCGGGGGGTCGAACACTGAAGCTTTCTTT.

This chain connects TRBV7-3 to TRBJ2-7, with unresolved D. The CDR3 has 15 residues. Germline CDR1 is SGHTA and CDR2 is FQGTGA. The V gene lost 5 bases and the J gene lost 5 bases, with 19 bases spanning the gap. DNA for the CDR3: TGTGCCAGCAGCCCCGCTGGTGCAACTCTACACGAGCAGTACTTC. It specifies CASSPAGATLHEQYF.

This chain connects TRBV7-6 to TRBJ2-1, with TRBD2 identical over 9 bases. J was trimmed by 8 bases and V by 5 bases; bases with no gene match: 4. The V gene's germline CDR1 is SGHVS and CDR2 FNYEAQ. There are 13 residues in the CDR3. CDR3 coding DNA: TGTGCCAGCAGCCACGGGACTAGCTATGAGCAGTTCTTC. It specifies CASSHGTSYEQFF.

The chain is built from TRBV2 and TRBJ1-1; D perhaps matches TRBD1 (6 bases). Looked up from germline, CDR1 is SNHLY and CDR2 is FYNNEI. Between the trimmed V and J ends, which lost 6 bases and 4 bases, there was a span of 15 bases. The CDR3 is 14 amino acids. The CDR3 region is CASRTDRGGTEAFF. The CDR3, as DNA: TGTGCCAGCAGAACGGACAGAGGGGGCACTGAAGCTTTCTTT.

In this sample, this clone turned up a few times. The CDR3 reads CASSRYRPGQGAYNEQFF. The DNA for the CDR3 is TGTGCCAGCTCACGATATAGACCGGGACAGGGTGCCTACAATGAGCAGTTCTTC. The gene calls are TRBV18 and TRBJ2-1; 9 bases are a match to TRBD1. The CDR3 has 18 residues. Germline-derived CDR1 and CDR2 are KGHSH and LQKENI. J gave up 2 bases and V 4 bases, and 12 bases lay outside the gene matches.

This clone was found a few times. The chain joins TRBV20-1 to TRBJ1-1; D gene unclear. The CDR3 has 11 residues. Germline CDR1 is DFQATT and CDR2 is SNEGSKA (reference sequence). The V end lost 3 bases, the J end lost 7 bases, and 9 bases lay between the germline ends. This chain's CDR3 is CSASVQIEAFF. The CDR3 coding sequence is TGCAGTGCTAGCGTTCAGATTGAAGCTTTCTTT.

This chain links TRBV27 with TRBJ2-5; tentatively, D is TRBD2 (6 bases). The CDR3 totals 16 residues. The V and J ends lost 5 bases and 0 bases respectively, with 16 bases between them. Germline V gene sequence: CDR1 MNHEY, CDR2 SMNVEV (reference sequence). The CDR3 sequence is CASSGGTGTYQETQYF. The CDR3 nucleotides are TGTGCCAGCAGTGGGGGGACGGGGACTTACCAAGAGACCCAGTACTTC.

This chain links TRBV30 with TRBJ1-5, with D possibly being TRBD1 (6 bases). Per the germline V gene, CDR1 is GTSNPN and CDR2 is SVGIG (reference sequence). V lost 1 base to trimming and J lost 3 bases, with 19 bases between them. The CDR3 covers 17 residues. This chain's CDR3 is CAWSEGGGGSNNQPQHF. CDR3 nucleotides: TGTGCCTGGAGTGAGGGAGGGGGGGGAAGTAACAATCAGCCCCAGCATTTT.

This sequence joins TRBV4-3 and TRBJ2-2; D gene uncertain. Germline CDR1 and CDR2: LGHNA and YSLEER. V was pared by 1 base and J by 7 bases, with 7 bases between. The CDR3 covers 13 residues. The CDR3 sequence is CASSQVAGGELFF. CDR3 DNA: TGCGCCAGCAGCCAAGTCGCCGGCGGGGAGCTGTTTTTT.

The chain links TRBV9 to TRBJ2-7, with D maybe TRBD1 (6 bases). The CDR3 length is 14 residues. V lost 0 bases to trimming and J lost 8 bases, with 15 bases between them. The germline gives CDR1 SGDLS, CDR2 YYNGEE. The DNA for the CDR3 is TGTGCCAGCAGCGTAGGGGACATCGACCAGAAGCAGTACTTC. Translated: CASSVGDIDQKQYF.

The chain is built from TRBV6-5 and TRBJ2-3; tentative D call: TRBD2 (5 bases). The V end was cut by 7 bases, the J end by 3 bases, with 8 bases between. There are 12 residues in the CDR3. The V gene's germline CDR1 is MNHEY and CDR2 SVGAGI. For the CDR3, the DNA is TGTGCCAGCAAGAGCGGAACAGATACGCAGTATTTT. It encodes CASKSGTDTQYF.

The chain combines TRBV7-2 with TRBJ2-7, with unresolved D. The V end was cut by 1 base, the J end by 0 bases, with 10 bases between. The CDR3 is 15 amino acids. The V gene's germline CDR1 is SGHTA and CDR2 FQGNSA. Written as DNA, the CDR3 is TGTGCCAGCAGCTTAGGGGCCACCCGCTCCTACGAGCAGTACTTC. Protein: CASSLGATRSYEQYF.

The gene calls are TRBV5-1 and TRBJ1-2, with D maybe TRBD1 (6 bases). This CDR3 is built from 14 residues. Germline V gene lookup returns CDR1 SGHRS and CDR2 YFSETQ. Trimming left V 0 bases short and J 4 bases short, with 10 bases between. The CDR3 coding sequence is TGCGCCAGCAGCTTGGAATCAGGGGTCTATGGCTACACCTTC. It encodes CASSLESGVYGYTF.

V gene TRBV6-4 combines with J gene TRBJ1-2; D ambiguous. Germline CDR1 reads MRHNA; CDR2 reads SNTAGT. This CDR3 comprises 13 residues. Trimming took off 3 bases at V and 2 bases at J, with 7 bases between the two ends. CDR3 bases: TGTGCCAGCAGTGAGGGAGCGAACTATGGCTACACCTTC. The encoded protein is CASSEGANYGYTF.

The genes are TRBV6-5 and TRBJ2-7; 8 positions agree with TRBD2. V was pared by 0 bases and J by 2 bases, with 6 bases of the junction left unmatched. The CDR3 runs to 16 residues. The germline CDR1 and CDR2 sequences are MNHEY and SVGAGI. This CDR3 reads CASSYSSGGPTYEQYF. For the CDR3, the DNA is TGTGCCAGCAGTTACTCGTCGGGGGGGCCAACCTACGAGCAGTACTTC.

This clone showed up just once. V and J are TRBV9 and TRBJ2-1, with 7 bases fitting TRBD2. With 0 bases clipped from V and 5 bases from J, the junction kept 5 bases outside the gene matches. The CDR3 sequence is 15 residues long. Looked up from germline, CDR1 is SGDLS and CDR2 is YYNGEE. CDR3 nucleotide sequence: TGTGCCAGCAGCGTAGACGGGGGGACGAACAATGAGCAGTTCTTC. It translates to CASSVDGGTNNEQFF.

This chain uses TRBV4-3 with TRBJ2-7; 7 positions agree with TRBD1. This CDR3 region has 15 residues. The germline V gene has CDR1 LGHNA and CDR2 YSLEER. The V gene end was trimmed by 3 bases and the J gene end by 9 bases; junction bases not matched to a gene: 14. The CDR3 loop is CASSQDSNRGGGQYF. The DNA of the CDR3 is TGCGCCAGCAGCCAGGACTCTAACAGGGGTGGGGGGCAGTACTTC.

The J gene is TRBJ2-7, the V gene TRBV7-8; D perhaps matches TRBD2 (6 bases). CDR3 size: 14 residues. V was clipped by 5 bases and J by 2 bases, with 13 bases between them. Germline V gene data show CDR1 as SGHVS and CDR2 as FQNEAQ. The CDR3 is CASSQLDYPYEQYF. The CDR3 coding sequence is TGTGCCAGCAGCCAACTGGACTATCCCTACGAGCAGTACTTC.

The gene calls are TRBV15 and TRBJ1-2; TRBD1 matches at 7 bases. The CDR3 loop spans 15 amino acids. CDR1 and CDR2 from the germline V gene are LNHNV and YYDKDF (reference sequence). Trimming cost V 0 bases and J 4 bases; bases outside gene matches: 5. Here the CDR3 DNA reads TGTGCCACCAGCAGAGATCTGCAGGGGGGCTATGGCTACACCTTC. Protein product: CATSRDLQGGYGYTF.

This chain uses TRBV6-5 with TRBJ1-2; 9 positions agree with TRBD1. CDR1 and CDR2 (germline): MNHEY, SVGAGI. Trimming at V came to 6 bases and at J to 6 bases, leaving 8 bases not matched to a gene. The CDR3 covers 14 residues. CDR3 sequence reads: CASRIPGQGDGYTF. The CDR3 DNA follows: TGTGCCAGCAGAATCCCGGGACAGGGTGATGGCTACACCTTC.

The chain combines TRBV5-1 with TRBJ1-2; the D gene is possibly TRBD1 (5 bases). The CDR3 length is 13 residues. Trimming left V 0 bases short and J 4 bases short, with 7 bases between. CDR1 and CDR2 from the germline V gene are SGHRS and YFSETQ. CDR3 residues: CASSLEGLYGYTF. In DNA, the CDR3 is TGCGCCAGCAGCTTGGAGGGACTCTATGGCTACACCTTC. Variable domain in full (rest from reference TRBV5-1 and TRBJ1-2): KAGVTQTPRYLIKTRGQQVTLSCSPISGHRSVSWYQQTPGQGLQFLFEYFSETQRNKGNFPGRFSGRQFSNSRSEMNVSTLELGDSALYLCASSLEGLYGYTFGSGTRLTVV.

A remark on this clone: This sample includes further DNA sequences coding for the same CDR3. The chain carries TRBV10-3 and TRBJ1-6, with no clear D. The CDR3 consists of 14 residues. Trimming removed 8 bases from V and 13 bases from J, with 21 bases in between. The germline V gene encodes CDR1 ENHRY and CDR2 SYGVKD. CDR3 protein: CAIRETHSSSPLHF. CDR3 bases: TGTGCCATCCGGGAGACACACTCCTCCTCCCCCCTCCACTTT.

The V gene is TRBV6-6, the J gene TRBJ2-1; a weak D match, TRBD1 (6 bases). Germline V gives CDR1 MNHNY, CDR2 SVGAGI (reference sequence). The CDR3 contains 14 residues. The V and J ends lost 2 bases and 5 bases respectively, with 10 bases between them. CDR3 in amino acids: CASSYPQGNNEQFF. The CDR3 DNA is TGTGCCAGCAGTTACCCACAGGGTAACAATGAGCAGTTCTTC.